This is a list of T cell receptor beta chains from one sample in a study of OX40 agonist ivuxolimab in advanced cancers. Method: immunoSEQ multiplex PCR; TCRdb's copy keeps in-frame clones and lacks some. Of around 99,000 clones in the sample, approximately 90% were seen once. The material sequenced was CD4+ or CD8+ T cells sorted from blood, taken in a trial of the OX40 agonist ivuxolimab. These receptor sequences come from an adult with an advanced solid tumor such as melanoma, head and neck, liver or kidney cancer. Both conserved end residues are part of each CDR3. Each record gives: clone size, D gene, J gene, V gene, CDR3 protein, CDR3 DNA. The D gene is left open where the match is weak. Rows give clone size only sometimes, using once, few, many, or a class for an expanded clone.

.,TRBD2,TRBJ2-1,TRBV5-4,CASSPKGGSYNEQFF,TGTGCCAGCAGCCCTAAGGGCGGGAGTTACAATGAGCAGTTCTTC
.,.,TRBJ2-1,TRBV6-4,CASTRWGGGVEQFF,TGTGCCAGCACCAGATGGGGAGGGGGGGTTGAGCAGTTCTTC
.,.,TRBJ1-1,TRBV18,CASSLYTGSDTEAFF,TGTGCCAGCTCACTATATACAGGGTCCGACACTGAAGCTTTCTTT
.,.,TRBJ2-5,TRBV5-1,CASSSGPLGQETQYF,TGCGCCAGCAGCTCCGGGCCCCTAGGACAAGAGACCCAGTACTTC
few,TRBD1,TRBJ2-7,TRBV11-2,CASSFPTGTGSYEQYF,TGTGCCAGCAGCTTCCCCACCGGGACAGGATCCTACGAGCAGTACTTC
.,TRBD2,TRBJ2-2,TRBV7-8,CASSLGLAGVGYTGELFF,TGTGCCAGCAGCTTAGGTCTAGCGGGAGTAGGGTACACCGGGGAGCTGTTTTTT
.,.,TRBJ2-5,TRBV5-1,CASSLATGDQETQYF,TGCGCCAGCAGCTTGGCCACAGGCGACCAAGAGACCCAGTACTTC
.,TRBD2,TRBJ2-1,TRBV9,CASSVSGGTYNEQFF,TGTGCCAGCAGCGTATCCGGGGGGACCTACAATGAGCAGTTCTTC
.,TRBD1,TRBJ2-3,TRBV18,CASSPPGQGAMNTQYF,TGTGCCAGCTCACCACCGGGGCAGGGGGCAATGAATACGCAGTATTTT
.,.,TRBJ1-1,TRBV2,CASSADLSTPEAFF,TGTGCCAGCAGTGCTGACCTCTCTACCCCGGAAGCTTTCTTT
.,TRBD2,TRBJ2-7,TRBV11-2,CASSPTSGLPYEQYF,TGTGCCAGCAGCCCGACTAGCGGGCTACCCTACGAGCAGTACTTC
.,.,TRBJ1-2,TRBV7-3,CASSWDGHGYTF,TGTGCCAGCAGCTGGGACGGTCATGGCTACACCTTC
.,.,TRBJ1-5,TRBV19,CASSTSGTRVGYSNQPQHF,TGTGCCAGTAGTACCTCCGGGACAAGGGTGGGTTATAGCAATCAGCCCCAGCATTTT
.,.,TRBJ1-2,TRBV5-4,CASSLVQGDYGYTF,TGTGCCAGCAGCTTGGTGCAGGGAGACTATGGCTACACCTTC
.,TRBD1,TRBJ1-2,TRBV18,CASSPQAGQTYYGYTF,TGTGCCAGCTCACCTCAAGCGGGACAGACGTATTATGGCTACACCTTC
.,.,TRBJ2-4,TRBV20-1,CSATTELSQYF,TGCAGTGCTACAACAGAACTCAGTCAGTACTTC
.,.,TRBJ2-7,TRBV11-2,CASRETGPYEQYF,TGTGCCAGCAGGGAAACAGGGCCCTACGAGCAGTACTTC
.,.,TRBJ2-1,TRBV19,CASSILGVVDEQFF,TGTGCCAGTAGTATCTTGGGGGTGGTCGATGAGCAGTTCTTC
.,.,TRBJ2-5,TRBV29-1,CSVDGAQETQYF,TGCAGCGTTGATGGGGCCCAAGAGACCCAGTACTTC
.,TRBD1,TRBJ1-6,TRBV4-3,CASSQATGRHSPLHF,TGCGCCAGCAGCCAAGCGACAGGGAGACATTCACCCCTCCACTTT
.,.,TRBJ1-1,TRBV10-2,CASSEILQMYTEAFF,TGCGCCAGCAGTGAAATTCTACAGATGTACACTGAAGCTTTCTTT
few,.,TRBJ2-5,TRBV27,CASSFRGGLQETQYF,TGTGCCAGCAGTTTTCGCGGGGGCCTCCAAGAGACCCAGTACTTC
.,.,TRBJ1-4,TRBV27,CASSFQGSGNEKLFF,TGTGCCAGCAGTTTTCAGGGGAGCGGTAATGAAAAACTGTTTTTT
.,TRBD2,TRBJ2-7,TRBV5-4,CASSYGGRASYEQYF,TGTGCCAGCAGCTACGGCGGGAGGGCCTCCTACGAGCAGTACTTC
.,.,TRBJ2-4,TRBV28,CASTLGGQGIQYF,TGTGCCAGCACCTTAGGAGGGCAGGGCATTCAGTACTTC
.,TRBD2,TRBJ2-5,TRBV4-3,CASSQGLAGEETQYF,TGCGCCAGCAGCCAGGGACTAGCGGGAGAGGAGACCCAGTACTTC
.,TRBD1,TRBJ1-2,TRBV27,CASSSLGTAYGYTF,TGTGCCAGCAGTTCCCTCGGGACAGCCTATGGCTACACCTTC
.,.,TRBJ2-5,TRBV7-3,CASSPTQGNQETQYF,TGTGCCAGCAGCCCCACCCAGGGGAACCAAGAGACCCAGTACTTC
.,.,TRBJ2-1,TRBV10-2,CASRGPSSYNEQFF,TGCGCCAGCAGAGGGCCGAGCTCCTACAATGAGCAGTTCTTC
once,.,TRBJ1-4,TRBV28,CASSLGQGLSKLFF,TGTGCCAGCAGTTTAGGGCAGGGGCTATCAAAACTGTTTTTT
.,.,TRBJ2-7,TRBV5-1,CASSPTPVTYEQYF,TGCGCCAGCAGCCCTACTCCGGTCACCTACGAGCAGTACTTC
.,.,TRBJ2-7,TRBV10-3,CAISGGAPYEQYF,TGTGCCATCAGTGGAGGAGCCCCCTACGAGCAGTACTTC
.,.,TRBJ1-2,TRBV19,CASSISPGSNYGYTF,TGTGCCAGTAGTATATCTCCGGGATCTAACTATGGCTACACCTTC
.,.,TRBJ1-2,TRBV6-5,CASRRGGSYGYTF,TGTGCCAGCCGCAGGGGAGGGTCGTATGGCTACACCTTC
.,TRBD2,TRBJ2-7,TRBV7-3,CASSFGAGEGYEQYF,TGTGCCAGCAGCTTTGGGGCGGGAGAGGGTTACGAGCAGTACTTC
.,.,TRBJ1-1,TRBV2,CASSAVRKSTEAFF,TGTGCCAGCAGTGCCGTCAGAAAGAGCACTGAAGCTTTCTTT
.,TRBD2,TRBJ2-5,TRBV20-1,CSTSAGGQQYF,TGCAGTACATCAGCGGGAGGACAGCAGTACTTC
.,TRBD1,TRBJ1-5,TRBV28,CASTPDRGLVQPQHF,TGTGCCAGCACCCCGGACAGGGGGCTTGTACAGCCCCAGCATTTT
.,.,TRBJ1-5,TRBV15,CATSSWDTHSNQPQHF,TGTGCCACCAGCAGTTGGGACACCCATAGCAATCAGCCCCAGCATTTT
.,.,TRBJ2-1,TRBV9,CASTRVNSYNEQFF,TGTGCCAGCACTAGAGTTAACTCCTACAATGAGCAGTTCTTC
.,TRBD1,TRBJ2-3,TRBV9,CASSVASETGATDTQYF,TGTGCCAGCAGCGTAGCTAGCGAGACAGGGGCGACAGATACGCAGTATTTT
.,.,TRBJ2-5,TRBV7-2,CASRRPSEETQYF,TGTGCCAGCAGAAGACCCTCAGAAGAGACCCAGTACTTC
.,.,TRBJ2-5,TRBV15,CATSRDRKSGRDQETQYF,TGTGCCACCAGCAGAGATAGAAAATCTGGGCGGGATCAAGAGACCCAGTACTTC
once,TRBD1,TRBJ2-7,TRBV18,CASSPLGQASGSYEQYF,TGTGCCAGCTCACCTCTGGGACAGGCGTCGGGCTCCTACGAGCAGTACTTC
.,.,TRBJ1-3,TRBV30,CAWSVNSGNTIYF,TGTGCCTGGAGTGTAAACTCTGGAAACACCATATATTTT
.,TRBD2,TRBJ2-1,TRBV9,CASSEFPGLDYNEQFF,TGTGCCAGCAGCGAGTTCCCGGGACTAGATTACAATGAGCAGTTCTTC
once,.,TRBJ2-3,TRBV25-1,CASSESGGTDTQYF,TGTGCCAGCAGTGAATCCGGCGGGACAGATACGCAGTATTTT
.,.,TRBJ1-5,TRBV13,CASSLGDSKNQPQHF,TGTGCCAGCAGCTTAGGGGACAGCAAAAATCAGCCCCAGCATTTT
.,.,TRBJ1-5,TRBV19,CASSIGGRADNQPQHF,TGTGCCAGTAGTATAGGGGGCAGGGCCGACAATCAGCCCCAGCATTTT